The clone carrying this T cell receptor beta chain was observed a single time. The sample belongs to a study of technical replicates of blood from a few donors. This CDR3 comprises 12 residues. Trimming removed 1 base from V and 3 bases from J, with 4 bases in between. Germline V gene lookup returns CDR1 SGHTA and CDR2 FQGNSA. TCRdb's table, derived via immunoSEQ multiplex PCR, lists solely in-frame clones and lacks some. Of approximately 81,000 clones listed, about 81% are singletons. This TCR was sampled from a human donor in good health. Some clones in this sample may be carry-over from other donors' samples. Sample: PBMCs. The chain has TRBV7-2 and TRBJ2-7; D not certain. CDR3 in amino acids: CASSLVGYEQYF. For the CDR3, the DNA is TGTGCCAGCAGCTTAGTCGGCTACGAGCAGTACTTC.